The clone carrying this TCR beta chain was seen more than once but under ten times. Its antigen is still unknown. Looked up from germline, CDR1 is SGHRS and CDR2 is YFSETQ. This CDR3 has 11 residues. V gave up 4 bases and J gave up 8 bases, with 9 bases separating them. The data belong to a study of cytomegalovirus exposure and HLA in healthy donors. PCR amplification relied on 60 Vbeta primers (plus 13 Jbeta primers). The assay was immunoSEQ multiplex PCR, and TCRdb's table has in-frame clones only and misses some. The sample contains about 140,000 clones, 80% to 85% of which appear only once. General observations from the study: In a later analysis, TCR association rates varied by HLA locus: DRB1 most, HLA-C fewest.

Sequencing input: PBMCs. The chain has TRBV5-1 and TRBJ1-1; D is possibly TRBD1 (6 bases). This TCR was sampled from a woman aged 50 to 65 in good health and CMV-seropositive. The CDR3 reads CASSLGTEAFF. The DNA of the CDR3 is TGCGCCAGCAGCCTGGGGACAGAAGCTTTCTTT.